Listed here are 15 T cell receptor beta chains from one sample, sequenced in a study of T cells in women clearing cervical HPV infection. Libraries were prepared by immunoSEQ multiplex PCR; TCRdb keeps only in-frame clonotypes and omits some of them. The data include tens of thousands of clones; the top ten clones carry 7.5% to 9.5%. Sequencing input: blood buffy coat. These TCRs come from a woman aged 18 to 75 with a cervical HPV16 infection that either progressed to CIN3+ or cleared (not recorded which).

A word on this clone: Read sequence stops 3 residues before the CDR3 end, and the germline J gene provides the missing end. The chain joins TRBV19 to TRBJ2-1, with TRBD1 matching over 8 bases. The germline CDR1 and CDR2 sequences are LNHDA and SQIVND (reference sequence). Unmatched junction bases numbered 3, after V lost 1 base and J lost 4 bases. This CDR3 has 15 residues. CDR3 in amino acids: CASSIAGGSYNEQFF. CDR3 bases read: TGTGCCAGTAGTATAGCAGGGGGCTCATACAATGAG.

Worth noting for this clone: The CDR3 goes on 3 residues after the read ends, and that part is filled in from the germline J gene. The genes are TRBV5-1 and TRBJ2-1; no firm D call. The germline V gene has CDR1 SGHRS and CDR2 YFSETQ. This CDR3 comprises 14 residues. The germline V and J ends were trimmed by 5 bases and 4 bases, with 13 bases remaining between them. The CDR3 sequence: CASSPYSSYNEQFF. The sequenced part of the CDR3 DNA is TGCGCCAGCAGTCCGTATTCTAGTTACAATGAG. The full variable domain, with the rest looked up from reference TRBV5-1 and TRBJ2-1, is KAGVTQTPRYLIKTRGQQVTLSCSPISGHRSVSWYQQTPGQGLQFLFEYFSETQRNKGNFPGRFSGRQFSNSRSEMNVSTLELGDSALYLCASSPYSSYNEQFFGPGTRLTVL.

In the case of this clone: The read terminates 3 residues ahead of where the CDR3 ends, so the germline J gene completes it. This chain joins TRBV11-3 and TRBJ2-7; possible D gene TRBD2, 5 bases. The CDR3 loop spans 14 amino acids. Germline lookup yields CDR1 SGHNT and CDR2 YENEEA. The V end lost 5 bases, the J end lost 2 bases, and 13 bases lay between the germline ends. CDR3 amino acids: CASSTAGGPYEQYF. Incomplete CDR3 DNA: TGTGCCAGCAGCACCGCGGGCGGTCCCTACGAG.

A note on this clone: The sequence runs out 3 residues before the end of the CDR3; the remainder is reconstructed from the germline J gene. The chain carries TRBV19 and TRBJ1-5; 8 bases fit TRBD1. The CDR3 runs 12 residues. V shed 2 bases and J 9 bases; nucleotides not matched to a gene: 0. Germline values: CDR1 LNHDA, CDR2 SQIVND (reference sequence). The sequenced CDR3 bases are TGTGCCAGTAGTATAACAGGGGGGCCC. It translates to CASSITGGP. Given in full, the CDR3 is CASSITGGPQHF.

A note on this clone: The read comes to an end 3 residues before the CDR3 does, leaving the germline J gene to fill in the end. The chain couples TRBV30 to TRBJ2-7, with a weak D call TRBD1 (5 bases). The ends were cut back, 3 bases at V and 0 bases at J, with 12 bases in the middle. The CDR3 loop spans 14 amino acids. From germline, CDR1 is GTSNPN and CDR2 SVGIG (reference sequence). The CDR3 loop reads CAWRTGISSYEQYF. The CDR3 DNA, read in part, is TGTGCCTGGAGAACAGGAATCAGCTCCTACGAG.

On this clone itself: The sequence runs out 3 residues before the end of the CDR3; the remainder is reconstructed from the germline J gene. The V call is TRBV11-3, the J call TRBJ2-1; maybe TRBD1 (6 bases). Germline CDR1 SGHNT, CDR2 YENEEA. This CDR3 comprises 14 residues. The V and J ends lost 5 bases and 6 bases respectively, with 14 bases between them. CDR3 protein: CASSRTDRSNEQFF. Incomplete CDR3 DNA: TGTGCCAGCAGCCGGACGGACAGATCCAATGAG.

With respect to this clone: The CDR3 is cut off 3 residues early in the read; its end comes from the germline J gene. This sequence joins TRBV20-1 and TRBJ1-6; D unclear. Germline lookup yields CDR1 DFQATT and CDR2 SNEGSKA (reference sequence). The CDR3 has 14 amino acids. The ends were cut back, 3 bases at V and 3 bases at J, with 9 bases in the middle. The CDR3: CSARQRVYNSPLHF. The CDR3 bases that were read are TGCAGTGCTAGGCAGCGAGTCTATAATTCACCC.

On this clone: The read gets to within 3 residues of the CDR3 end, and the germline J gene fills in the rest. V and J are TRBV20-1 and TRBJ2-3, with TRBD2 matching over 11 bases. Losses at the gene ends were 0 bases for V and 4 bases for J; bases not matched to a gene: 3. From germline, CDR1 is DFQATT and CDR2 SNEGSKA (reference sequence). This CDR3 has 15 amino acids. The CDR3 protein is CSARDASGRSDTQYF. CDR3 DNA (partial): TGCAGTGCTAGAGATGCTAGCGGGAGGTCAGATACG.

For this clone: The read terminates 3 residues before the CDR3 end, so the remaining end is supplied by the germline J gene. The chain recombines TRBV18 with TRBJ1-2; D remains ambiguous. The CDR3 loop spans 15 amino acids. The germline V gene encodes CDR1 KGHSH and CDR2 LQKENI. CDR3 sequence: CASSPQTSDTYDYTF. The sequenced part of the CDR3 DNA is TGTGCCAGCTCACCCCAGACTAGCGACACCTACGAC.

Turning to this clone: Read data end 3 residues before the CDR3 end; the end is taken from the germline J gene. J is TRBJ1-6 and V is TRBV7-6; TRBD1 might be the D (6 bases). The CDR3 spans 12 residues. Germline CDR1 and CDR2: SGHVS and FNYEAQ. The ends were cut back, 5 bases at V and 9 bases at J, with 8 bases in the middle. CDR3 sequence reads: CASSQQGSPLHF. The CDR3 DNA, read in part, is TGTGCCAGCAGCCAACAGGGTTCACCC.

The CDR3 DNA, read in part, is TGTGCCTGCCGTGGCGGGAGGGCCGCC. It specifies CACRGGRAA. The complete CDR3 protein is CACRGGRAAYTF. The chain carries TRBV30 and TRBJ1-2; D gene ambiguous. The CDR3 is cut off 3 residues early in the read; its end comes from the germline J gene. CDR1 is GTSNPN and CDR2 is SVGIG in the germline V gene (reference sequence). This CDR3 has 12 residues.

Comment on this clone: The read stops 3 residues short of the end of the CDR3; the missing end is completed from the germline J gene. The chain has TRBV6-1 and TRBJ1-2; the D is unclear. CDR3 length equals 14 residues. Germline V gene sequence: CDR1 MNHNS, CDR2 SASEGT. The CDR3 DNA, read in part, is TGTGCCAGCAGTGTGTCTAGAAACCGGAATGAC. This gives the protein CASSVSRNRND. The CDR3 in full is CASSVSRNRNDYTF.

For this clone: The CDR3 end is not reached by the read, which stops 3 residues before it; the germline J gene fills it in. The rearrangement uses TRBV30 and TRBJ2-4; 7 nucleotides line up with TRBD1. This CDR3 comprises 14 residues. Germline V gene lookup returns CDR1 GTSNPN and CDR2 SVGIG (reference sequence). The sequenced part of the CDR3 DNA is TGTGCCTGGAGACCCCTGGACAGGCTGGCCGGT. This codes for CAWRPLDRLAG. The whole CDR3 reads CAWRPLDRLAGQYF.

Comments on this clone: The read ends 3 residues early relative to the CDR3; the germline J gene fills the gap. V gene TRBV19 combines with J gene TRBJ1-5; TRBD1 might be the D (5 bases). V was pared by 11 bases and J by 5 bases, with 19 bases between. Germline assignment: CDR1 LNHDA and CDR2 SQIVND (reference sequence). The CDR3 consists of 14 residues. The CDR3 loop reads CASTVEGFHQPQHF. CDR3 DNA (partial): TGTGCCTCAACGGTAGAGGGGTTCCATCAGCCC.

Note on this clone: The CDR3 end lies 3 residues beyond the end of the read and is filled in from the germline J gene. V is TRBV19 and J is TRBJ1-6; 9 bases map to TRBD1. The V and J ends lost 8 bases and 5 bases, in that order; junction bases with no gene match: 4. The germline CDR1 and CDR2 sequences are LNHDA and SQIVND (reference sequence). This CDR3 spans 14 amino acids. This chain's CDR3 is CASSRDRDNSPLHF. CDR3 DNA (partial): TGTGCCAGTTCCCGGGACAGGGATAATTCACCC.